These 21 T cell receptor beta chains came from one sample sequenced in a study of cytomegalovirus exposure and HLA in healthy donors. Primers: 60 Vbeta forward and 13 Jbeta reverse. Using immunoSEQ multiplex PCR, the repertoire was profiled, and TCRdb retains in-frame clones only, with some absent. The sample comprises about 88,000 clones, less than 70% of which are singletons, and 2.7% rests with the top ten. Input material: PBMCs. The source of these receptors is a man aged 45-60 years in good health and CMV-seronegative.

The chain uses TRBV7-2 and TRBJ2-5, with D unresolved. The V gene's germline CDR1 is SGHTA and CDR2 FQGNSA. V shed 4 bases and J shed 5 bases, with 5 bases lying between them. The length of the CDR3 is 11 residues. The CDR3 reads CASSSLETQYF. The CDR3 coding sequence is TGTGCCAGCAGCTCCTTGGAGACCCAGTACTTC.

CDR3 sequence (DNA): TGTGCCAGCAGCTTTAGCCTAGCGGGAGCCGAGCAGTACGTC. Translating it yields CASSFSLAGAEQYV. The gene calls are TRBV7-9 and TRBJ2-7; 10 bases are a match to TRBD2. The CDR3 contains 14 residues. V lost 3 bases to trimming and J lost 6 bases; unmatched junction nucleotides: 5. Germline V gives CDR1 SEHNR, CDR2 FQNEAQ (reference sequence).

The chain employs TRBV4-3 and TRBJ2-3; D uncertain. Trimming removed 6 bases at V and 0 bases at J, with 13 bases between. The CDR3 covers 15 residues. Germline lookup yields CDR1 LGHNA and CDR2 YSLEER. The CDR3 region has the DNA TGCGCCAGCAGTCGAACGAGACATAGCACAGATACGCAGTATTTT. As protein: CASSRTRHSTDTQYF.

J is TRBJ2-3 and V is TRBV25-1; 8 nucleotides agree with TRBD2. V lost 8 bases and J lost 3; bases outside the gene matches: 10. CDR1 and CDR2 (germline): MGHDK, SYGVNS. The CDR3 consists of 15 residues. The CDR3, as DNA: TGTGCCAGCGGCCCACCGGGACTAGTAACAGATACGCAGTATTTT. Translating it yields CASGPPGLVTDTQYF.

The rearrangement joins TRBV2 to TRBJ1-4; the match to TRBD1 covers 9 bases. Germline V gives CDR1 SNHLY, CDR2 FYNNEI. V was clipped by 8 bases and J by 0 bases; unmatched bases: 7. CDR3 length equals 16 residues. Written as DNA, the CDR3 is TGTGCCAGCTCCCCACAGGGGGCTGCAACTAATGAAAAACTGTTTTTT. Encoded protein: CASSPQGAATNEKLFF.

The chain joins TRBV7-2 to TRBJ1-2; D perhaps matches TRBD1 (6 bases). The CDR3 consists of 14 residues. Germline V CDR1 and CDR2: SGHTA, FQGNSA. V lost 5 bases and J 5 bases, leaving 15 bases between the germline ends. The CDR3 DNA is TGTGCCAGCAGCGCAGACAGGATGGTATATGGCTACACCTTC. Translated, it gives CASSADRMVYGYTF.

The chain couples TRBV7-3 to TRBJ2-6, with 7 bases that match TRBD1. The V segment lost 5 bases and the J segment 4 bases; nucleotides outside the gene matches: 8. The CDR3 sequence is 16 residues long. CDR1 and CDR2 from the germline V gene are SGHTA and FQGTGA. The CDR3 here is CASSPSTGRGANVLTF. The CDR3 nucleotides are TGTGCCAGCAGCCCATCGACAGGGAGAGGGGCCAACGTCCTGACTTTC.

The V gene is TRBV4-3, the J gene TRBJ1-6; a weak D match, TRBD1 (5 bases). The germline CDR1 and CDR2 sequences are LGHNA and YSLEER. V gave up 10 bases and J gave up 0 bases, with 10 bases separating them. The CDR3 length is 14 residues. The chain's CDR3 is CANPGGSYNSPLHF. The CDR3 bases are TGCGCCAATCCGGGGGGCTCCTATAATTCACCCCTCCACTTT.

The V and J genes are TRBV5-6 and TRBJ2-7, with TRBD1 matching 9 bases. CDR3 length: 14 residues. Unmatched junction bases numbered 6, after V lost 4 bases and J lost 4 bases. Looked up from germline, CDR1 is SGHDT and CDR2 is YYEEEE. The DNA for the CDR3 is TGTGCCAGCAGCCTCGGGACAGGGATGTACGAGCAGTACTTC. It specifies CASSLGTGMYEQYF.

This sequence joins TRBV7-2 and TRBJ2-2; D unresolved. The CDR3 covers 13 residues. Trimming pared 6 bases from V and 5 bases from J, leaving 10 bases between. CDR1 and CDR2 from the germline V gene are SGHTA and FQGNSA. This CDR3 reads CASRPTPTGELFF. CDR3 in DNA: TGTGCCAGCAGACCAACACCTACCGGGGAGCTGTTTTTT.

The table lists this clone with a count of one. This chain links TRBV9 with TRBJ2-1; 8 nucleotides align to TRBD2. This CDR3 is built from 14 residues. With V trimmed by 0 bases and J by 9 bases, 5 bases remained unmatched. Germline CDR1 reads SGDLS; CDR2 reads YYNGEE. The chain's CDR3 is CASSVAGTRAEQFF. CDR3 nucleotides: TGTGCCAGCAGCGTAGCGGGGACTAGAGCTGAGCAGTTCTTC.

This chain connects TRBV19 to TRBJ2-5; D is perhaps TRBD2 (6 bases). From germline, CDR1 is LNHDA and CDR2 SQIVND (reference sequence). The V end lost 6 bases, the J end lost 5 bases, and 19 bases lay between the germline ends. This CDR3 comprises 15 residues. CDR3 residues: CASSLSSASRETQYF. For the CDR3, the DNA is TGTGCCAGTAGCCTCTCTAGCGCGAGCAGGGAGACCCAGTACTTC.

The chain carries TRBV7-3 and TRBJ2-3; a possible D gene is TRBD2 (6 bases). The V end lost 2 bases, the J end lost 0 bases, and 12 bases lay between the germline ends. Germline values: CDR1 SGHTA, CDR2 FQGTGA. This CDR3 contains 16 residues. As DNA, the CDR3 is TGTGCCAGCAGCTTATGGTTTAGCGGAAGCACAGATACGCAGTATTTT. This encodes CASSLWFSGSTDTQYF. The full variable domain, in which reference TRBV7-3 and TRBJ2-3 provide the parts outside the CDR3, is GAGVSQTPSNKVTEKGKYVELRCDPISGHTALYWYRQSLGQGPEFLIYFQGTGAADDSGLPNDRFFAVRPEGSVSTLKIQRTERGDSAVYLCASSLWFSGSTDTQYFGPGTRLTVL.

This chain links TRBV2 with TRBJ1-5; D possibly corresponds to TRBD1 (5 bases). Germline CDR1 SNHLY, CDR2 FYNNEI. Between the trimmed V and J ends, which lost 3 bases and 2 bases, there was a span of 11 bases. CDR3 length equals 15 residues. CDR3 in amino acids: CASSDQRGGNQPQHF. As DNA, the CDR3 is TGTGCCAGCAGTGATCAAAGGGGCGGCAATCAGCCCCAGCATTTT. The variable domain in full, completed from reference TRBV2 and TRBJ1-5, reads EPEVTQTPSHQVTQMGQEVILRCVPISNHLYFYWYRQILGQKVEFLVSFYNNEISEKSEIFDDQFSVERPDGSNFTLKIRSTKLEDSAMYFCASSDQRGGNQPQHFGDGTRLSIL.

The chain is built from TRBV7-9 and TRBJ1-1; D might be TRBD1 (6 bases). There are 13 residues in the CDR3. Trimming took 5 bases from V and 3 from J, leaving 10 bases between them. The V gene's germline CDR1 is SEHNR and CDR2 FQNEAQ (reference sequence). The CDR3 reads CASSRAGDTEAFF. The CDR3 DNA reads TGTGCCAGCAGCCGCGCAGGGGACACTGAAGCTTTCTTT.

The chain joins TRBV2 to TRBJ1-6; D is ambiguous. Between the trimmed V and J ends, which lost 5 bases and 11 bases, there was a span of 7 bases. This CDR3 is 11 amino acids long. Germline V gene sequence: CDR1 SNHLY, CDR2 FYNNEI. The CDR3 DNA sequence: TGTGCCAGCAGTACCACGGCACCCCTCCACTTT. This gives the protein CASSTTAPLHF.

The chain employs TRBV10-3 and TRBJ2-7; 8 bases align to TRBD1. This CDR3 spans 12 amino acids. V gave up 7 bases and J gave up 4 bases; unmatched junction bases: 3. Germline-derived CDR1 and CDR2 are ENHRY and SYGVKD. The CDR3 here is CAINDRGYEQYF. The CDR3 DNA follows: TGTGCCATCAACGACAGGGGTTACGAGCAGTACTTC.

This chain uses TRBV7-2 with TRBJ1-5, with 10 bases that match TRBD1. This CDR3 spans 17 amino acids. Germline-derived CDR1 and CDR2 are SGHTA and FQGNSA. J was trimmed by 4 bases and V by 1 base; bases with no gene match: 7. Here the CDR3 DNA reads TGTGCCAGCAGCTTAGAGGGGGACAGGGGTCCAAATCAGCCCCAGCATTTT. Its translation is CASSLEGDRGPNQPQHF.

The chain has TRBV2 and TRBJ2-3, with 7 bases fitting TRBD2. This CDR3 is 13 amino acids long. V was clipped by 6 bases and J by 5 bases; unmatched bases: 5. The germline gives CDR1 SNHLY, CDR2 FYNNEI. This CDR3 reads CASSREARDTQYF. Written as DNA, the CDR3 is TGTGCCAGCAGCCGGGAGGCGAGAGATACGCAGTATTTT.

The CDR3 spells CASSLVLNGGYGYTF. Here the CDR3 DNA reads TGTGCCAGCAGCTTGGTACTGAACGGCGGCTATGGCTACACCTTC. V usage is TRBV5-6 and J usage is TRBJ1-2; D gene unclear. Germline CDR1 is SGHDT and CDR2 is YYEEEE. CDR3 length equals 15 residues. V gave up 0 bases and J gave up 4 bases, with 13 bases separating them.

The table lists this clone with a few counts. V gene TRBV5-1 combines with J gene TRBJ1-6; perhaps TRBD1 as D (5 bases). The CDR3 has 16 amino acids. Germline CDR1 and CDR2: SGHRS and YFSETQ. Trimming pared 0 bases from V and 6 bases from J, leaving 13 bases between. This CDR3 is CASSLGSRTTNSPLHF. As DNA, the CDR3 is TGCGCCAGCAGCTTGGGGTCGAGGACAACTAATTCACCCCTCCACTTT.